This T cell receptor (beta chain) was sequenced during a study of molecular identifiers for immune sequencing clone quantification. Study-wide background: Four of five RNA aliquots from roughly 21,000 or 96,000 naive CD8 T cells were sequenced. Study-wide points: The sizes of highly expanded clones could be underestimated when identical TCR molecules share a barcode. Clones of above 20 RNA copies carried over 98% of effector molecules; in naive cells they carried under 1%.

Methods described previously, with TCR primers listed, were used for bulk TCR libraries. TCRdb reprocessed the PCR reads with MiXCR, giving one entry per CDR3 protein. The data contain approximately 90,000 distinct CDR3 sequences, more than 20% of them singletons. This clonotype was seen at least ten times. Its antigen is currently unknown. Germline V gene lookup returns CDR1 DFQATT and CDR2 SNEGSKA (reference sequence). CDR3 length equals 15 residues. V shed 2 bases, J shed 8 bases, and the junction held 10 bases outside the gene matches. Sequences were obtained from naive CD8+ T cells from blood, with Jurkat cell RNA spiked in. Regarding subset: FACS-sorted CD8+CD4-CCR7+CD45RA+ naive T cells. This chain joins TRBV20-1 and TRBJ1-1; 11 nucleotides line up with TRBD1. This TCR came from a human donor in good health. Some libraries in this study had Jurkat cell RNA spiked in. CDR3 protein: CSARYMGQGVEEAFF. CDR3 DNA sequence: TGCAGTGCTAGATACATGGGACAGGGGGTGGAGGAAGCTTTCTTT.